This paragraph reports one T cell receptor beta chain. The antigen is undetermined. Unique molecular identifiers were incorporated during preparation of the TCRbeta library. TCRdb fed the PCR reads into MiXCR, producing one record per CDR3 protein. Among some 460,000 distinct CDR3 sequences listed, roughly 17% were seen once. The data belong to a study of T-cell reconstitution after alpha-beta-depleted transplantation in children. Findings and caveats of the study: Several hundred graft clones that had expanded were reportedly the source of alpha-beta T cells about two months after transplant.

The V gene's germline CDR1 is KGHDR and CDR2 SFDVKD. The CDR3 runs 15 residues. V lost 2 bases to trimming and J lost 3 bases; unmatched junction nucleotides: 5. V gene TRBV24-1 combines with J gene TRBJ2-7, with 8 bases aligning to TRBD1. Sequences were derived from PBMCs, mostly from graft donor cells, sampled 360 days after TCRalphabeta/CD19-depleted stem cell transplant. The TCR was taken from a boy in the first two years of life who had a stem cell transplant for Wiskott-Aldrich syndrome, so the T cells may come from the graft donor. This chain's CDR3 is CATSDSSRGLYEQYF. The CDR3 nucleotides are TGTGCCACCAGTGATTCAAGCAGGGGGCTCTACGAGCAGTACTTC.